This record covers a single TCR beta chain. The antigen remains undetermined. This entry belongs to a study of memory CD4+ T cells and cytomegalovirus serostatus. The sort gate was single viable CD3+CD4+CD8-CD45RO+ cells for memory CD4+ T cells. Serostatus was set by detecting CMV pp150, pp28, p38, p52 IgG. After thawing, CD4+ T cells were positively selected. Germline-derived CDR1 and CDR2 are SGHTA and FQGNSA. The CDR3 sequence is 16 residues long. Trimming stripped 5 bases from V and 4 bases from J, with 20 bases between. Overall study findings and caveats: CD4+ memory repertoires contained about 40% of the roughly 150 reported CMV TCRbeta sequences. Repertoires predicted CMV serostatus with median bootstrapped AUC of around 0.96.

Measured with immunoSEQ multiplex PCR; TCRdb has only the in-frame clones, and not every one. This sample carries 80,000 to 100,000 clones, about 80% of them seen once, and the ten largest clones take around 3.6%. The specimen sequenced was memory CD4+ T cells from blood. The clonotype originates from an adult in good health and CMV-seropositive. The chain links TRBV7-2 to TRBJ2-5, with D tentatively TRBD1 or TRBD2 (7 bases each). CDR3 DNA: TGTGCCAGCAGCGCCCGACCACAGGGGAGGGGAGAGACCCAGTACTTC. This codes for CASSARPQGRGETQYF.